The next 15 T cell receptor beta chains were all read from a single sample in a study of response to subunit inactivated influenza vaccine. TCRdb itself ran the RT-PCR reads through MiXCR, one entry per CDR3 protein. The sample carries more than 250,000 distinct CDR3 sequences, 20% to 25% recorded once. The specimen was PBMCs from blood, collected about 19 months after vaccination. These TCRs come from a man aged 50 to 69 who received an inactivated influenza vaccine.

This clonotype was detected ten times or more. The gene calls are TRBV13 and TRBJ1-2; 9 bases agree with TRBD1. The CDR3 length is 13 residues. Germline V gene sequence: CDR1 PRHDT, CDR2 FYEKMQ (reference sequence). Trimming cost V 5 bases and J 8 bases; bases outside gene matches: 6. The CDR3 here is CASSEGQGHGYTF. CDR3 DNA: TGTGCCAGCAGCGAGGGACAGGGTCACGGCTACACCTTC.

This clonotype turned up a few times. V is TRBV29-1 and J is TRBJ2-1; 7 nucleotides line up with TRBD2. V shed 6 bases, J shed 4 bases, and the junction held 6 bases outside the gene matches. The CDR3 has 13 residues. CDR1 is SQVTM, CDR2 ANQGSEA, per germline. The CDR3 reads CSVREEGYNEQFF. In DNA, the CDR3 is TGCAGCGTACGGGAGGAGGGGTACAATGAGCAGTTCTTC.

The gene calls are TRBV3-1 and TRBJ2-1; TRBD2 might be the D (6 bases). CDR1 and CDR2 from the germline V gene are LGHDT and YNNKEL (reference sequence). This CDR3 contains 16 residues. With 4 bases removed from V and 3 bases from J, the gap between germline ends came to 16 bases. The CDR3 nucleotides are TGTGCCAGCAGCCGGGATCAGCGGAGGGTCTACAATGAGCAGTTCTTC. Its translation is CASSRDQRRVYNEQFF.

This clonotype came up a few times. This sequence joins TRBV12-3 or TRBV12-4 and TRBJ1-5; D gene ambiguous. V dropped 1 base and J dropped 5 bases, with 6 bases sitting between them. The CDR3 sequence is 13 residues long. The CDR3 DNA reads as TGTGCCAGCAGTTTAGGTGAAGATCAGCCCCAGCATTTT. It yields the protein CASSLGEDQPQHF.

This clonotype was counted between two and nine times. The CDR3 region has the DNA TGTGCCAGCAGCCCCTACAGGAGAGAGACCCAGTACTTC. Translated: CASSPYRRETQYF. The rearrangement joins TRBV7-9 to TRBJ2-5; a weak D match, TRBD1 (5 bases). The V end was cut by 5 bases, the J end by 4 bases, with 11 bases between. This CDR3 has 13 residues. The germline V gene encodes CDR1 SEHNR and CDR2 FQNEAQ (reference sequence).

This chain links TRBV7-2 with TRBJ2-3; 12 bases agree with TRBD2. Trimming removed 3 bases from V and 6 bases from J; junction bases left unmatched: 10. The CDR3 runs to 17 residues. Germline assignment: CDR1 SGHTA and CDR2 FQGNSA. CDR3 amino acids: CASSFGLAGGPLDTQYF. For the CDR3, the DNA is TGTGCCAGCAGCTTTGGGCTAGCGGGAGGGCCTTTGGATACGCAGTATTTT. Using reference TRBV7-2 and TRBJ2-3 for the parts outside the CDR3, the full variable domain is GAGVSQSPSNKVTEKGKDVELRCDPISGHTALYWYRQSLGQGLEFLIYFQGNSAPDKSGLPSDRFSAERTGGSVSTLTIQRTQQEDSAVYLCASSFGLAGGPLDTQYFGPGTRLTVL.

V gene TRBV4-3 combines with J gene TRBJ1-2; 8 nucleotides agree with TRBD1. The CDR3 has 14 amino acids. The V and J ends lost 5 bases and 8 bases, in that order; junction bases with no gene match: 10. In germline, CDR1 is LGHNA, CDR2 YSLEER. CDR3 bases: TGCGCCAGCAGCGGGGCAGGGGGCAAGTGGGGCTACACCTTC. Translation gives CASSGAGGKWGYTF.

This clonotype was recorded a few times. This chain links TRBV12-3 or TRBV12-4 with TRBJ1-6, with a possible D match to TRBD1 (5 bases). The ends were cut back, 1 base at V and 10 bases at J, with 8 bases in the middle. The CDR3 spans 13 residues. The CDR3 DNA reads as TGTGCCAGCAGTTTAGGGAAGGGGTCACCCCTCCACTTT. This gives the protein CASSLGKGSPLHF.

This clonotype was recorded at least ten times. This chain joins TRBV7-9 and TRBJ1-2; 10 nucleotides agree with TRBD1. The CDR3 contains 13 residues. The J segment lost 7 bases and the V segment lost 3 bases, leaving 2 bases of the junction unmatched. Germline CDR1 SEHNR, CDR2 FQNEAQ (reference sequence). The CDR3 region has the DNA TGTGCCAGCAGCTTGACAGGGGGCTTTGGCTACACCTTC. Translating gives CASSLTGGFGYTF.

In its sample, this clonotype was seen a few times. V gene TRBV5-5 combines with J gene TRBJ1-5, with 7 bases identical to TRBD1. CDR1 is SGHKS, CDR2 YYEKEE, per germline (reference sequence). J was trimmed by 2 bases and V by 4 bases; bases with no gene match: 6. The CDR3 loop spans 15 amino acids. As DNA, the CDR3 is TGTGCCAGCAGCGTGGGGACAGCGGGCAATCAGCCCCAGCATTTT. Translated: CASSVGTAGNQPQHF.

The rearrangement links TRBV2 to TRBJ2-7, with D tentatively TRBD2 (6 bases). The CDR3 consists of 14 residues. The germline V and J ends were trimmed by 2 bases and 2 bases, with 10 bases remaining between them. The germline gives CDR1 SNHLY, CDR2 FYNNEI. CDR3 in amino acids: CASSERRVPYEQYF. The CDR3 DNA is TGTGCCAGCAGTGAACGGAGGGTTCCCTACGAGCAGTACTTC.

This clonotype was picked up many times. The V and J genes are TRBV28 and TRBJ1-6; D gene uncertain. Trimming pared 3 bases from V and 11 bases from J, leaving 11 bases between. Germline values: CDR1 MDHEN, CDR2 SYDVKM. The CDR3 has 13 residues. CDR3 in amino acids: CASSFMNGAPLHF. DNA of the CDR3: TGTGCCAGCAGTTTCATGAACGGGGCACCCCTCCACTTT.

This chain joins TRBV2 and TRBJ2-7; no reliable D call. The CDR3 runs 13 residues. Germline CDR1 reads SNHLY; CDR2 reads FYNNEI. Trimming stripped 8 bases from V and 2 bases from J, with 13 bases between. DNA of the CDR3: TGTGCCAGCGGGCGAAGCATGACCTACGAGCAGTACTTC. Protein product: CASGRSMTYEQYF.

This clonotype was seen a handful of times. The gene calls are TRBV12-3 or TRBV12-4 and TRBJ1-5; D unclear. The ends were cut back, 6 bases at V and 6 bases at J, with 15 bases in the middle. This CDR3 has 14 residues. The CDR3 here is CASSQGWAGQPQHF. The CDR3 coding sequence is TGTGCCAGCAGCCAAGGGTGGGCAGGTCAGCCCCAGCATTTT.

The CDR3 DNA is TGTGCCAGCAGCTTAGTCGGGTACACCGGGGAGCTGTTTTTT. Translation gives CASSLVGYTGELFF. This chain connects TRBV11-2 to TRBJ2-2; D is uncertain. Germline V gives CDR1 SGHAT, CDR2 FQNNGV. The CDR3 covers 14 residues. Trimming stripped 1 base from V and 3 bases from J, with 6 bases between.